These T cell receptor beta chains were read from a single sample in a study of cytomegalovirus exposure and HLA in healthy donors. TCRdb keeps only in-frame clones here, not all; method: immunoSEQ multiplex PCR. The sample lists 80,000 to 130,000 clones, around 75% occurring once. Source material: PBMCs. The origin of the receptors is a male donor in good health and CMV-seropositive. CDR3s include the opening cysteine and the closing phenylalanine or tryptophan. Fields, in order: J gene, D gene, V gene, clone size, CDR3 DNA, CDR3 protein. D genes are given only for firm matches. Size is stated for part of the rows, as once, few or many counts, or as a class when the clone is expanded.

TRBJ1-5 . TRBV12-5 . TGTGCTAGTGGTTTTGGGGGACATAGCAATCAGCCCCAGCATTTT CASGFGGHSNQPQHF
TRBJ2-1 . TRBV7-3 . TGTGCCAGCAGCTTAGATAATTTTAGCGATGAGCAGTTCTTC CASSLDNFSDEQFF
TRBJ2-2 TRBD1 TRBV9 . TGTGCCAGCAGCCCCCCAGGGGGCGGAGGGGAGCTGTTTTTT CASSPPGGGGELFF
TRBJ1-3 . TRBV28 . TGTGCCAGCATGACAGTCCACTCTGGAAACACCATATATTTT CASMTVHSGNTIYF
TRBJ2-1 . TRBV27 . TGTGCCAGCAGCAAGCAGGGTAACTACAATGAGCAGTTCTTC CASSKQGNYNEQFF
TRBJ2-6 . TRBV7-9 few TGTGCAGGGGGGGGAACTTTCTCTGGGGCCAACGTCCTGACTTTC CAGGGTFSGANVLTF
TRBJ1-3 . TRBV29-1 . TGCAGCGTTGAAGACCCGCGCCGACTGGCTGGAAACACCATATATTTT CSVEDPRRLAGNTIYF
TRBJ2-7 . TRBV10-1 . TGCGCCAGCGCCTCTCGGGTCTCGGCCTACGAGCAGTACTTC CASASRVSAYEQYF
TRBJ1-6 . TRBV2 . TGTGCCAGCAGTGGACAGGCTAATTCACCCCTCCACTTT CASSGQANSPLHF
TRBJ1-6 . TRBV5-1 . TGCGCCAGCAGCCTGGCTGAGGTCGGCATAGCTTCACCCCTCCACTTT CASSLAEVGIASPLHF
TRBJ2-7 . TRBV7-2 . TGTGCCAGCAGCTTCGGGGGGCCATCCTACGAGCAGTACTTC CASSFGGPSYEQYF
TRBJ2-1 TRBD2 TRBV10-2 few TGCGCCAGCCTCACAGGCGGGACTAGCGGGATTCCGAGCTCCTACAATGAGCAGTTCTTC CASLTGGTSGIPSSYNEQFF
TRBJ1-1 . TRBV5-4 . TGTGCCAGCAGCTTGGCCGGGGGGCTGAACACTGAAGCTTTCTTT CASSLAGGLNTEAFF
TRBJ1-2 . TRBV9 . TGTGCCAGCAACAGTCGGGGGGCTGGCTACACCTTC CASNSRGAGYTF
TRBJ1-5 . TRBV30 . TGTGCCTGGGCCCGGGGAAGCAATCAGCCCCAGCATTTT CAWARGSNQPQHF
TRBJ1-1 . TRBV30 . TGTGCCTGGACGTGGCAGGGCGGTTATCCTGAAGCTTTCTTT CAWTWQGGYPEAFF
TRBJ1-1 . TRBV5-5 . TGTGCCAGCAGCAGCAAAGCGCCCCCGAACACTGAAGCTTTCTTT CASSSKAPPNTEAFF
TRBJ1-2 . TRBV29-1 . TGCAGCGAGGGACCTATCGGGGGTGGCTACACCTTC CSEGPIGGGYTF
TRBJ2-7 TRBD2 TRBV11-3 . TGTGCCAGCAGCTTACGACTAGCGGCGCCCTACGAGCAGTACTTC CASSLRLAAPYEQYF
TRBJ2-5 TRBD2 TRBV5-1 . TGCGCCAGCAGCTTGGGTGTTAGCGGGGGCCGGGGGGAGACCCAGTACTTC CASSLGVSGGRGETQYF
TRBJ1-5 TRBD1 TRBV10-3 . TGTGCCATCAGTGAGTCAGTGTTTAGAACAGGGGATCAGCCCCAGCATTTT CAISESVFRTGDQPQHF
TRBJ2-7 . TRBV7-9 . TGTGCCAGCAGCCCAACAGGCGGGATCGGCTCCTACGAGCAGTACTTC CASSPTGGIGSYEQYF
TRBJ1-3 TRBD1 TRBV6-5 . TGTGCCAGCAGTAGGACAGGCTCTGGAAACACCATATATTTT CASSRTGSGNTIYF
TRBJ2-6 . TRBV15 . TGTGCCACCAGCAGAGATTACGGCAGGGCCACAAGCTCTGGGGCCAACGTCCTGACTTTC CATSRDYGRATSSGANVLTF
TRBJ1-5 TRBD1 TRBV2 . TGTGCCAGCAGTGCTGACAGGGGCGGCAATCAGCCCCAGCATTTT CASSADRGGNQPQHF
TRBJ1-1 . TRBV28 . TGTGCCAGCAGTCACTACGAAGCTTTCTTT CASSHYEAFF
TRBJ1-3 . TRBV11-3 . TGTGCCAGCAGCTATCGGGGTAACTCTGGAAACACCATATATTTT CASSYRGNSGNTIYF
TRBJ1-3 . TRBV7-9 . TGTGCCAGCAGCTTAGGAGAGTCTTTCTCTGGAAACACCATATATTTT CASSLGESFSGNTIYF
TRBJ1-1 . TRBV6-5 . TGTGCCAGCAGGGGTCAGGGCAGGAACACTGAAGCTTTCTTT CASRGQGRNTEAFF
TRBJ2-3 TRBD2 TRBV7-7 . TGTGCTAGCAGCCCGCTAGCGGGGGCCCCAGATACGCAGTATTTT CASSPLAGAPDTQYF
TRBJ2-5 . TRBV2 . TGTGCCAGTTGGACACGGTACCAAGAGACCCAGTACTTC CASWTRYQETQYF
TRBJ2-1 TRBD1 TRBV6-5 . TGTGCCAGCAGTTCACAGGGGAATGAGCAGTTCTTC CASSSQGNEQFF
TRBJ1-1 . TRBV7-2 . TGTGCCAGCAGCTTCCGACTTAACACTGAAGCTTTCTTT CASSFRLNTEAFF
TRBJ1-5 TRBD1 TRBV7-2 . TGTGCCAGCAGCTTTCCAGTACAGGGGAATCAGCCCCAGCATTTT CASSFPVQGNQPQHF
TRBJ1-1 . TRBV28 . TGTGCCAGCAGCTTTCGGAGAAACACTGAAGCTTTCTTT CASSFRRNTEAFF
TRBJ2-1 TRBD2 TRBV11-3 . TGTGCCAGCAGCTTCCTAGCGGGGCCGTACAATGAGCAGTTCTTC CASSFLAGPYNEQFF
TRBJ2-5 TRBD2 TRBV10-1 . TGCGCCAGGGCGGGGGGGCCCGAGACCCAGTACTTC CARAGGPETQYF
TRBJ2-7 . TRBV4-3 . TGCGCCAGCAGCCAAACCGGGACATTGGGCCACGAGCAGTACTTC CASSQTGTLGHEQYF
TRBJ1-4 . TRBV25-1 . TGTGCCAGCACCCCGGGAACAGGGAGTAGTGAAAAACTGTTTTTT CASTPGTGSSEKLFF
TRBJ2-5 TRBD2 TRBV7-9 . TGTGCCAGCAGGGGACTAGCGGGGAAAGAGACCCAGTACTTC CASRGLAGKETQYF
TRBJ1-5 TRBD1 TRBV4-1 . TGCGCCAGCAGCCCGCGGGACAGACTTTATCAGCCCCAGCATTTT CASSPRDRLYQPQHF
TRBJ2-7 TRBD1 TRBV7-8 . TGTGCCAGCAGCTCATTGACAGGGGGCGACGACGAGCAGTACTTC CASSSLTGGDDEQYF
TRBJ2-7 . TRBV5-1 . TGCGCCAGCAGCTTGGGAGGGGGAGTCAGAGGCGAGCAGTACTTC CASSLGGGVRGEQYF
TRBJ2-5 TRBD1 TRBV4-3 few TGCGCCAGCAGCCAAGGACAGGGGGACTTAGAGACCCAGTACTTC CASSQGQGDLETQYF
TRBJ1-1 TRBD1 TRBV5-6 . TGTGCCAGCAGCTTTGGCCCCACGACAGGGGGTACTGAAGCTTTCTTT CASSFGPTTGGTEAFF
TRBJ2-1 TRBD1 TRBV4-3 . TGCGCCAGCAGCCGTACACAGGGGGCCGATGAGCAGTTCTTC CASSRTQGADEQFF
TRBJ1-3 . TRBV2 . TGTGCCAGAGAGGAGGACGGGACTGGAAACACCATATATTTT CAREEDGTGNTIYF
TRBJ1-3 TRBD1 TRBV5-6 . TGTGCCAGCAGCAGGAACAGGGGGCACGGAAACACCATATATTTT CASSRNRGHGNTIYF
TRBJ1-4 TRBD1 TRBV18 . TGTGCCAGCTCAGCGGACAGGGGGCGGAATGAAAAACTGTTTTTT CASSADRGRNEKLFF
TRBJ2-3 TRBD2 TRBV6-4 . TGTGCCAGCAGTGACGCGGGGGGCGTCACAGATACGCAGTATTTT CASSDAGGVTDTQYF
TRBJ2-1 TRBD2 TRBV29-1 . TGCAGCGCGTCGGGGATAGCGGGGGGGCTCAATGAGCAGTTCTTC CSASGIAGGLNEQFF
TRBJ1-6 . TRBV7-8 . TGTGCCAGCAGCTTATGGCGGGCGGAGATGAGCTCCTATAATTCACCCCTCCACTTT CASSLWRAEMSSYNSPLHF
TRBJ2-5 . TRBV5-6 once TGTGCCAGCAGCTTACAGGTGGGAGAGACCCAGTACTTC CASSLQVGETQYF
TRBJ2-2 . TRBV5-1 . TGCGCCAGCAGCTTGCTCCGCGGGGTCTTCGGGGAGCTGTTTTTT CASSLLRGVFGELFF